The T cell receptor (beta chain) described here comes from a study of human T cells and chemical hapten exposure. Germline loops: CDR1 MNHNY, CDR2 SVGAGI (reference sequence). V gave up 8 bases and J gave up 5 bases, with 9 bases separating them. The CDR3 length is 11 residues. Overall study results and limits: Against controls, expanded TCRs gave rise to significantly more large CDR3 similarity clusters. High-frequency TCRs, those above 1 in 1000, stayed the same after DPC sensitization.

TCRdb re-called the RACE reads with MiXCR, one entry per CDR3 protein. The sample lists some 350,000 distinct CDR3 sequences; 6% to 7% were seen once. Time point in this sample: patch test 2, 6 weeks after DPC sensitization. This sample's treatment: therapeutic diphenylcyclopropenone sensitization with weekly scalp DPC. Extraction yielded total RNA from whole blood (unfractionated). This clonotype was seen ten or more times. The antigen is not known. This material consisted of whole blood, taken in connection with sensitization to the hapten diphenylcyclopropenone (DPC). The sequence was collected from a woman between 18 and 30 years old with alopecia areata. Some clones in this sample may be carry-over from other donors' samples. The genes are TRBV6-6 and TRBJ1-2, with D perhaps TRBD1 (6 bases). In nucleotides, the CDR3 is TGTGCCAGCGGGACATCTTATGGCTACACCTTC. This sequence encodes CASGTSYGYTF.